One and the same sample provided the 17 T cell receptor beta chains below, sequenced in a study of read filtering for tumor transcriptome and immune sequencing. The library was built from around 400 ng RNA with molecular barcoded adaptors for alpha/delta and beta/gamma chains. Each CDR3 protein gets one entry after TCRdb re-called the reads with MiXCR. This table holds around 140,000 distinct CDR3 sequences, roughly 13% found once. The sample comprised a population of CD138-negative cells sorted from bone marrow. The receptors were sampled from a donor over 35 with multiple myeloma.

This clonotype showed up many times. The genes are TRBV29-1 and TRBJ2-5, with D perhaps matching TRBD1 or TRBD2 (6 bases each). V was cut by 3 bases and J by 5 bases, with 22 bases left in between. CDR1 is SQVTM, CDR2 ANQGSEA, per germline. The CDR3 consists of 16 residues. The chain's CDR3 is CSVDGGTGTARETQYF. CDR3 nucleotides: TGCAGCGTTGACGGGGGCACCGGGACGGCCCGGGAGACCCAGTACTTC.

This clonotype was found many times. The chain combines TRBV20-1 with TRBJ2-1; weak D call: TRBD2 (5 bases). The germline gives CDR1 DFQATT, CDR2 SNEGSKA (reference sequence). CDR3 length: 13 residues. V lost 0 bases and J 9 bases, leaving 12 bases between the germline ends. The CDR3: CSAREAGDGEQFF. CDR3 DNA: TGCAGTGCTAGAGAGGCGGGCGACGGTGAGCAGTTCTTC.

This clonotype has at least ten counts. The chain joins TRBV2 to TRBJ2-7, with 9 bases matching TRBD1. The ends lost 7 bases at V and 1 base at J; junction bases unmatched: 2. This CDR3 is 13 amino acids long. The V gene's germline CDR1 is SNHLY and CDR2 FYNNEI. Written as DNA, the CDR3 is TGTGCCAGCAATGACAGGGGGTCCTACGAGCAGTACTTC. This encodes CASNDRGSYEQYF.

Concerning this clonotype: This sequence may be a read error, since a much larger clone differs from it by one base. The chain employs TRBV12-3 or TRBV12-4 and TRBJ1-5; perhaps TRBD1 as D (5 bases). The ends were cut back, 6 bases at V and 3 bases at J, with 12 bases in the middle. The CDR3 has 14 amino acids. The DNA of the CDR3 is TGTGCCAGCAGCCCGGACAACTACAATCAGCCCCAGCATTTT. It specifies CASSPDNYNQPQHF.

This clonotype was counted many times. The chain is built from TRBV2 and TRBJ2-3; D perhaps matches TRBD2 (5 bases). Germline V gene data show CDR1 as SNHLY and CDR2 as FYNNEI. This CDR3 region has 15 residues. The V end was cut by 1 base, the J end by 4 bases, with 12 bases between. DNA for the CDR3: TGTGCCAGCAGTGAAGAAGGGAGCGGCCCAGATACGCAGTATTTT. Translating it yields CASSEEGSGPDTQYF.

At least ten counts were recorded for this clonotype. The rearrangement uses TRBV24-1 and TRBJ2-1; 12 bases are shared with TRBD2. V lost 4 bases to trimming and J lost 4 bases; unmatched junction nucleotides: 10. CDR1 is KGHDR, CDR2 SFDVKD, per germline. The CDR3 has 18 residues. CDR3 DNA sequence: TGTGCCACCAGTGACCCACCGGGACTAGCGGGTCATTACAATGAGCAGTTCTTC. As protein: CATSDPPGLAGHYNEQFF.

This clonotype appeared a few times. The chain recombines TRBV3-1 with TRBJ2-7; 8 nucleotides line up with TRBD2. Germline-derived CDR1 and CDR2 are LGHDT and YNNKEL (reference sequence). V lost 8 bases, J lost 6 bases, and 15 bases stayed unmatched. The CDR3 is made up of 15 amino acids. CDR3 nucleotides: TGTGCCAGCGGTTCCGTGTCTGCGGGAGGAGGCGAGCAGTACTTC. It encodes CASGSVSAGGGEQYF.

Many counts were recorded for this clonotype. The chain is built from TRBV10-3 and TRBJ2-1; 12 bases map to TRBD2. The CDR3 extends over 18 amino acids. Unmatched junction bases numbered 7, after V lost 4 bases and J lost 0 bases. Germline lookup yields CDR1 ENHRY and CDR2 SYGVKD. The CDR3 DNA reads TGTGCCATCAGTGGTGCTAGCGGGAGGGCCCTCTCCTACAATGAGCAGTTCTTC. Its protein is CAISGASGRALSYNEQFF.

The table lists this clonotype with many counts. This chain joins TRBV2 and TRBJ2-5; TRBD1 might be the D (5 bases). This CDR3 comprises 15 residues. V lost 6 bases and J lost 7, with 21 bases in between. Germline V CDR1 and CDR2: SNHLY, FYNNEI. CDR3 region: CASRATTEYLMTQYF. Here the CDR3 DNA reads TGTGCCAGCAGGGCAACGACAGAGTATTTGATGACCCAGTACTTC.

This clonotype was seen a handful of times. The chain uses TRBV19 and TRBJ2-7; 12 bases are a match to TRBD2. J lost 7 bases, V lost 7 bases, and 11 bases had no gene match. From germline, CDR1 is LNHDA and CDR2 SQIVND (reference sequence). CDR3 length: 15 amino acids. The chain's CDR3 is CASTPLAGGLEEQYF. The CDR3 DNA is TGTGCCAGTACCCCCCTAGCGGGAGGGCTGGAGGAGCAGTACTTC.

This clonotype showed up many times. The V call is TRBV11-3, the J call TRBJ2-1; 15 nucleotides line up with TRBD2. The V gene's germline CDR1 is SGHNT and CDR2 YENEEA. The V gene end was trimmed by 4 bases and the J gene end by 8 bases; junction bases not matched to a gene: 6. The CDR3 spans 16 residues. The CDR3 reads CASSWGLAGGGDEQFF. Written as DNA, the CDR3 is TGTGCCAGCAGCTGGGGACTAGCGGGAGGAGGCGATGAGCAGTTCTTC. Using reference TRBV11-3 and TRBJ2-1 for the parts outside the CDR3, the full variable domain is EAGVVQSPRYKIIEKKQPVAFWCNPISGHNTLYWYLQNLGQGPELLIRYENEEAVDDSQLPKDRFSAERLKGVDSTLKIQPAELGDSAVYLCASSWGLAGGGDEQFFGPGTRLTVL.

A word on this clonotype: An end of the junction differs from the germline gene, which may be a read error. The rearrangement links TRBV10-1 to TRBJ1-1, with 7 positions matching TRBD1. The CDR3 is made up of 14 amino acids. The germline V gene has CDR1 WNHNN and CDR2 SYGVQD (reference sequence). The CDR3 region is CASSGLKGAAEDFF. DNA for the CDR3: TGCGCCAGCAGTGGTTTGAAGGGGGCCGCTGAAGATTTCTTT.

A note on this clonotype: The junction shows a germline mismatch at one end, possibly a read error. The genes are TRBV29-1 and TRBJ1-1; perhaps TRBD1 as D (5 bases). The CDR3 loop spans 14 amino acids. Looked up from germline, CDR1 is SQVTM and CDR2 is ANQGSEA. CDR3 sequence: CSCWRGDLDTEAFF. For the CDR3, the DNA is TGCAGTTGCTGGAGGGGTGACCTGGACACTGAGGCTTTCTTT. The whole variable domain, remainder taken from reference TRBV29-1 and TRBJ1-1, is SAVISQKPSRDICQRGTSLTIQCQVDSQVTMMFWYRQQPGQSLTLIATANQGSEATYESGFVIDKFPISRPNLTFSTLTVSNMSPEDSSIYLCSCWRGDLDTEAFFGQGTRLTVV.

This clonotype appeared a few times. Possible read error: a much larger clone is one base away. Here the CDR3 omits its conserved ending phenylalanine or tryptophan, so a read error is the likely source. The CDR3 loop reads CSVGSYGELFL. CDR3 DNA: TGCAGCGTTGGATCGTACGGGGAGCTGTTTCTT. The V and J genes are TRBV29-1 and TRBJ2-2, with D unclear. The CDR3 length is 11 residues. CDR1 is SQVTM and CDR2 is ANQGSEA in the germline V gene. With 4 bases removed from V and 7 bases from J, the gap between germline ends came to 7 bases.

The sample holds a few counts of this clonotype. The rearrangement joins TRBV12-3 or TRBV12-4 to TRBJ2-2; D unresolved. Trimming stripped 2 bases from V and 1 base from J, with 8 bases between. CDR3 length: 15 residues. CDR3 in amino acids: CASSLTSVNTGELFF. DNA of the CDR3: TGTGCCAGCAGTTTAACGAGCGTGAACACCGGGGAGCTGTTTTTT.

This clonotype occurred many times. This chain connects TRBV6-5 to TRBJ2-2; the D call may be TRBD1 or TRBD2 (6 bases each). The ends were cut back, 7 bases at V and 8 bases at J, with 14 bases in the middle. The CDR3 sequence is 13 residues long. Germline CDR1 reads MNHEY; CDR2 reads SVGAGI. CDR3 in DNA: TGTGCCAGCACCCGGCGAGGGGGGGGGGAGCTGTTTTTT. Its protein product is CASTRRGGGELFF.

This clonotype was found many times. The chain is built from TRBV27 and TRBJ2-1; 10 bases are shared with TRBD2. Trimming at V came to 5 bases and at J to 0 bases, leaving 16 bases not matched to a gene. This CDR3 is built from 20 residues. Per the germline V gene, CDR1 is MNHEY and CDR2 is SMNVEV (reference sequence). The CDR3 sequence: CASSPAPTSGFFSSYNEQFF. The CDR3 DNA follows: TGTGCCAGCAGTCCCGCCCCGACTAGCGGGTTCTTTAGCTCCTACAATGAGCAGTTCTTC.